The T cell receptor (beta chain) under discussion was sequenced for a study of blood T cell repertoires in COVID-19. In the study overall: In each case, the material was cDNA or gDNA derived from T cells, B-cell-depleted T cells, or PBMCs.

V lost 4 bases and J 10 bases, leaving 18 bases between the germline ends. This CDR3 comprises 15 residues. Germline CDR1 reads SGDLS; CDR2 reads YYNGEE. Data came from immunoSEQ multiplex PCR; TCRdb stores just in-frame clones and leaves some out. The top ten hold roughly 6.4% of the sample, which has roughly 98,000 clones, approximately 92% seen once. The genes are TRBV9 and TRBJ1-6; D remains ambiguous. Sequencing was carried out using peripheral blood. This TCR was sampled from a woman aged 60-75 years with active COVID-19. CDR3 sequence (DNA): TGTGCCAGCAGCCCCCATACCCTCAGCGTCTCACCCCTCCACTTT. Protein product: CASSPHTLSVSPLHF. The complete variable domain, with remaining parts taken from reference TRBV9 and TRBJ1-6, reads DSGVTQTPKHLITATGQRVTLRCSPRSGDLSVYWYQQSLDQGLQFLIQYYNGEERAKGNILERFSAQQFPDLHSELNLSSLELGDSALYFCASSPHTLSVSPLHFGNGTRLTVT.